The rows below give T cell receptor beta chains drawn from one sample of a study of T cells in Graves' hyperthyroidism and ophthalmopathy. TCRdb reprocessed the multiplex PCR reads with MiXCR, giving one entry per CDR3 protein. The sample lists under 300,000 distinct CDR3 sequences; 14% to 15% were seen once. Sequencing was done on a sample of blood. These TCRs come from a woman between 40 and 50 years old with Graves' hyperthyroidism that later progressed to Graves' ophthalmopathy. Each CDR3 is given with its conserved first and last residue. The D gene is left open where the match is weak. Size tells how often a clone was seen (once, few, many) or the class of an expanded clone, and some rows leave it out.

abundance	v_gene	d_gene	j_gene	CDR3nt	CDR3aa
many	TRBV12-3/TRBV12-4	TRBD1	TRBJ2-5	TGTGCCAGCAGTTCCATAACAGGGGGTCAGACCCAGTACTTC	CASSSITGGQTQYF
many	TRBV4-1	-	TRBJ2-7	TGCGCCAGCAGCCAAGGGACAGAGTACGAGCAGTACTTC	CASSQGTEYEQYF
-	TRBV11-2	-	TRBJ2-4	TGTGCCAGCAGCTTGCGGAGGGACATTCAGTACTTC	CASSLRRDIQYF
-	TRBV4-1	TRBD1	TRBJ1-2	TGCGCCAGCAGCCAACTACAGGGGGGCTATGGCTACACCTTC	CASSQLQGGYGYTF
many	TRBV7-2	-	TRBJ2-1	TGTGCCAGCAGCTTTAGGGCGGCCGGGCGGGACGGGAGTGAGCAGTTCTTC	CASSFRAAGRDGSEQFF
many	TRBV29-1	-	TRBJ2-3	TGCACAATGCAAGCTAGCACAGATACGCAGTATTTT	CTMQASTDTQYF
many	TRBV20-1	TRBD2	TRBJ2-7	TGCAGTGCGGTAGGGACTAGCGGGAGGGCCGGGCAGTACTTC	CSAVGTSGRAGQYF
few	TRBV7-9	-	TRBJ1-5	TGTGCCAGCAGCTCACCGGACAGTAATCAGCCCCAGCATTTT	CASSSPDSNQPQHF
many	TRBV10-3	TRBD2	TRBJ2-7	TGTGCCATCGGATTAAGCGGGAGTTTCGAGCAGTACTTC	CAIGLSGSFEQYF
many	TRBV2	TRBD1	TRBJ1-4	TGTGCCAGCAAGAGAAGGGACAGAACTAATGAAAAACTGTTTTTT	CASKRRDRTNEKLFF
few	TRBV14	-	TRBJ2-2	TGTGCCAGCAGCTACAGGCTCCCCGGGGAGCTGTTTTTT	CASSYRLPGELFF
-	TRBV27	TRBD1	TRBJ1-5	TGTGCCACGCAAGGGGACAGTCCCAATCAGCCCCAGCATTTT	CATQGDSPNQPQHF
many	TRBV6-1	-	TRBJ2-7	TGTGCCAGCACCCTTAAGGGTAGCGGTTGGGAGCAGTACTTC	CASTLKGSGWEQYF
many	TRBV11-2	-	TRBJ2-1	TGTGCCAGCAGCAGTATGACAGCGGCCAATGAGCAGTTCTTC	CASSSMTAANEQFF